A selection of T cell receptor beta chains follows, all from one sample in a study of blood T cell repertoires in COVID-19. The table came from immunoSEQ multiplex PCR; TCRdb's copy has only in-frame clones and leaves some out. Of approximately 330,000 clones in the sample, 85% to 90% were seen once. Material: PBMCs or T cells enriched from blood (not recorded which). The receptors stem from a woman in her 30s who had recovered from COVID-19. CDR3s include the opening cysteine and the closing phenylalanine or tryptophan. D genes are given only for firm matches. Clone size is stated in some rows and not others, as once, few, many or a class when expanded.

clone_size j_call v_call d_call cdr3_nt cdr3_aa
. TRBJ1-1 TRBV2 . TGTGCCAGCAGCGATAACAGGTTCATGAACACTGAAGCTTTCTTT CASSDNRFMNTEAFF
. TRBJ2-1 TRBV15 . TGTGCCACCAGCATTGGAGGGAGCTCCTACAATGAGCAGTTCTTC CATSIGGSSYNEQFF
. TRBJ2-1 TRBV10-3 . TGTGCCATCAGTGAAATCCCCCAAGCGAGAACCTACAATGAGCAGTTCTTC CAISEIPQARTYNEQFF
. TRBJ1-1 TRBV19 . TGTGCCAGTAGTATAGCAGGAAGAATGAAGAACACTGAAGCTTTCTTT CASSIAGRMKNTEAFF
. TRBJ1-1 TRBV27 . TGTGCCAGCAGTTTATCGGTCCTAGGAGGGAACACTGAAGCTTTCTTT CASSLSVLGGNTEAFF
. TRBJ2-1 TRBV9 TRBD2 TGTGCCAGCAGCGTCGCGGGACTAGCGGGAGGGAGCTCCTACAATGAGCAGTTCTTC CASSVAGLAGGSSYNEQFF
. TRBJ1-2 TRBV20-1 . TGCAGTGCTCCCCGTGATGGCTACACCTTC CSAPRDGYTF
. TRBJ1-3 TRBV3-1/TRBV3-2 . TGTGCCAGCAGCCAGGAGGGGACTGGAAACACCATATATTTT CASSQEGTGNTIYF
. TRBJ2-1 TRBV6-5 TRBD2 TGTGCCAGCAGCGGGAGGGTGTACAATGAGCAGTTCTTC CASSGRVYNEQFF
. TRBJ1-2 TRBV4-1 . TGCGCCAGCAGCCAAGAGGGGGGATCGAACTATGGCTACACCTTC CASSQEGGSNYGYTF
. TRBJ2-7 TRBV5-1 TRBD2 TGCGCCAGCAGCTTGGCCCCGACTAGCGGGAGGGGCTCCTACGAGCAGTACTTC CASSLAPTSGRGSYEQYF
. TRBJ1-1 TRBV15 TRBD1 TGTGCCACCAGCATTGAGAGGGGGCGGAACACTGAAGCTTTCTTT CATSIERGRNTEAFF
. TRBJ2-2 TRBV19 . TGTGCCAGTAGTTGGCAGGGCGTGGGCACCGGGGAGCTGTTTTTT CASSWQGVGTGELFF
. TRBJ1-5 TRBV6-1 TRBD1 TGTGCCAGCAGTGAAGAGGTGGGGACAGGCAATCAGCCCCAGCATTTT CASSEEVGTGNQPQHF
. TRBJ1-5 TRBV29-1 . TGCAGCGTTGATTCAGGGAATAGCAATCAGCCCCAGCATTTT CSVDSGNSNQPQHF
. TRBJ2-1 TRBV6-5 TRBD2 TGTGCCAGCAGTAGTCCGGGCCCCGGGAGGGATGAGCAGTTCTTC CASSSPGPGRDEQFF
. TRBJ2-7 TRBV19 . TGTGCCAGTAGTATCTCGCGGGTGGCCTACGAGCAGTACTTC CASSISRVAYEQYF
. TRBJ1-1 TRBV5-1 . TGCGCCAGCAGCTTGGGGGCAGGGATGAACACTGAAGCTTTCTTT CASSLGAGMNTEAFF
. TRBJ1-6 TRBV11-2 . TGTGCCAGCGGTAAAGGGCAGGGTTTTAATAATTCACCCCTCCACTTT CASGKGQGFNNSPLHF
. TRBJ1-4 TRBV11-2 . TGTGCCAGCAGCCCCCCAACGGGAGAGAATGAAAAACTGTTTTTT CASSPPTGENEKLFF
. TRBJ2-7 TRBV27 . TGTGCCAGCAGTTCTCCTAGCGTATCCTACGAGCAGTACTTC CASSSPSVSYEQYF
. TRBJ2-7 TRBV19 . TGTGCCAGTAGCCGGGGACTTCGGGACGAGCAGTACTTC CASSRGLRDEQYF
. TRBJ2-5 TRBV5-1 TRBD2 TGCGCCAGCAGCCCCGAGGGACTAGCGGGAGCACTGCTGGAGACCCAGTACTTC CASSPEGLAGALLETQYF
. TRBJ2-7 TRBV10-3 . TGTGCCACCACTAGCTCCTACGAGCAGTACTTC CATTSSYEQYF
. TRBJ2-1 TRBV7-6 . TGTGCCAGCAGCAAGAGATTAGGAGGATCTTACAATGAGCAGTTCTTC CASSKRLGGSYNEQFF
. TRBJ1-4 TRBV5-5 TRBD1 TGTGCCAGCAGCTTGAATCCAGGGGGAAATGAAAAACTGTTTTTT CASSLNPGGNEKLFF
. TRBJ1-1 TRBV5-1 . TGCGCCAGCAGCTTGGGACGTGAGGCGTTTAGTATATCTTTCTTT CASSLGREAFSISFF
. TRBJ1-2 TRBV13 . TGTGCCAGCAGCTCCCACAGGACAGATTCGTATGGCTACACCTTC CASSSHRTDSYGYTF
. TRBJ1-6 TRBV7-2 TRBD1 TGTGCCAGCAGCTCTTCCGGGACAGATAATTCACCCCTCCACTTT CASSSSGTDNSPLHF
. TRBJ2-7 TRBV27 . TGTGCCAGCAGTCTCATAGCGGATTCCTACGAGCAGTACTTC CASSLIADSYEQYF
. TRBJ1-4 TRBV28 TRBD1 TGTGCCAGCAGGATAAGAGGGGGACAGAGAAATGAAAAACTGTTTTTT CASRIRGGQRNEKLFF
. TRBJ2-7 TRBV6-5 TRBD1 TGTGCCAGCAGGGGACCGGGACAGGGGTACGAGCAGTACTTC CASRGPGQGYEQYF
. TRBJ2-7 TRBV11-2 TRBD1 TGTGCCAGCAGCTACGGGACAGCCCCCTCCTACGAGCAGTACTTC CASSYGTAPSYEQYF
. TRBJ2-1 TRBV3-1/TRBV3-2 TRBD1 TGTGCCAGCAGCCAAGGGCAGGGGGCGCGAAATGAGCAGTTCTTC CASSQGQGARNEQFF
. TRBJ2-7 TRBV28 TRBD1 TGTGCCAGCAGTTTAGTGCAGACAGGGTCCTACGAGCAGTACTTC CASSLVQTGSYEQYF
. TRBJ1-3 TRBV2 . TGTGCCAGCAGTGTCCGTCGAAACACCATATATTTT CASSVRRNTIYF
. TRBJ1-4 TRBV6-5 . TGTGCCAGCAGTTCCCACAAACCAACTAATGAAAAACTGTTTTTT CASSSHKPTNEKLFF
. TRBJ2-3 TRBV7-2 . TGTGCCAGCAGCACAAATTCAGATACGCAGTATTTT CASSTNSDTQYF
. TRBJ2-7 TRBV7-8 . TGTGCCAGCAGCTTAGCCCCGGAGTCCCTCGAGCAGTACTTC CASSLAPESLEQYF
. TRBJ1-2 TRBV6-2/TRBV6-3 TRBD1 TGTGCCAGCAGTGACAGGGTCGACTATGGCTACACCTTC CASSDRVDYGYTF
few TRBJ2-3 TRBV18 . TGTGCCAGCTCACCAGGCCCGGGGTTGAGGGATACGCAGTATTTT CASSPGPGLRDTQYF
. TRBJ2-7 TRBV27 TRBD1 TGTGCCAGCAGTTTATCCCCGATTGGGACAGGTTATTACGAGCAGTACTTC CASSLSPIGTGYYEQYF
. TRBJ2-1 TRBV7-9 TRBD2 TGTGCCAGCAGCTTACGACTAGCGGGAGAGCAGTTCTTC CASSLRLAGEQFF
few TRBJ2-7 TRBV10-3 . TGTGCCATCAGTGAGTCGAACATAGGGGCCCACGAGCAGTACTTC CAISESNIGAHEQYF
once TRBJ2-3 TRBV27 . TGTGCCAGCAGTTTATCGGGAACGTTTCGGGGTACGCAGTATTTT CASSLSGTFRGTQYF
. TRBJ1-2 TRBV15 . TGTGCCACCAGCAGAGACAGGGGCTATGGCTACACCTTC CATSRDRGYGYTF
. TRBJ1-2 TRBV14 . TGTGCCAGCAGCCAAGACTCAGGCTTCTATGGCTACACCTTC CASSQDSGFYGYTF
. TRBJ1-2 TRBV6-6 . TGTGCCAGCAGTTACTCGATTGGGGCTCAGGGCTACACCTTC CASSYSIGAQGYTF
. TRBJ2-2 TRBV28 . TGTGCCAGCAGTTTAGGACAGAACACCGGGGAGCTGTTTTTT CASSLGQNTGELFF
. TRBJ2-1 TRBV4-1 TRBD2 TGCGCCAGCAGCCAGCCCGGAGGACTAGCGGACAATGAGCAGTTCTTC CASSQPGGLADNEQFF
. TRBJ1-5 TRBV7-9 . TGTGCCAGCAGCTTAGCAGGGGTCAATCAGCCCCAGCATTTT CASSLAGVNQPQHF
once TRBJ1-5 TRBV5-1 . TGCGCCAGCACCCCCGCTCACAGGGATCAGCCCCAGCATTTT CASTPAHRDQPQHF
. TRBJ2-1 TRBV30 . TGTGCCTGGAGTGTAACGCGAAATGAGCAGTTCTTC CAWSVTRNEQFF